The subject of this entry is one TCR beta chain. The antigen remains undetermined. Unmatched junction bases numbered 5, after V lost 4 bases and J lost 10 bases. The germline gives CDR1 SQVTM, CDR2 ANQGSEA. CDR3 size: 12 residues. Here immunoSEQ multiplex PCR was the method, and the copy in TCRdb shows in-frame clones only, minus some. The table includes 18,000 or so clones, over 60% detected once. The record originates from a study of OX40 agonist ivuxolimab in advanced cancers. Study-level background: Patients were dosed with the agonistic anti-OX40 (CD134) antibody ivuxolimab. Treatment received earlier with anti-PD-1, anti-PD-L1 or anti-CTLA-4 agents was allowed, and under 50% had some. Mean age about 60 years, range about 20 to 79; 82.7% male.

Whole-study findings and limits: Both CD4+ and CD8+ T cell populations in blood had undergone clonal expansion by week 6 at 0.1 to 3.0 mg/kg.

The J gene is TRBJ2-1, the V gene TRBV29-1; 9 bases are a match to TRBD2. This TCR was sampled from an adult with an advanced solid tumor such as melanoma, head and neck, liver or kidney cancer. Specimen: CD4+ or CD8+ T cells sorted from blood, collected in a trial of the OX40 agonist ivuxolimab. The CDR3 spells CSVAPTSGEQFF. As DNA, the CDR3 is TGCAGCGTTGCCCCGACTAGCGGAGAGCAGTTCTTC.